Presented here are 32 T cell receptor beta chains from one specimen sequenced in a study of blood T cell repertoires in COVID-19. TCRdb's table, derived via immunoSEQ multiplex PCR, lists solely in-frame clones and lacks some. This sample carries around 150,000 clones, around 73% of them seen once, and the ten largest clones take approximately 11%. The sample comprised peripheral blood. These receptor sequences come from a man aged 55 to 70 who had recovered from COVID-19.

The chain uses TRBV30 and TRBJ1-4, with 9 nucleotides matching TRBD1. Trimming cost V 4 bases and J 5 bases; bases outside gene matches: 2. The CDR3 contains 13 residues. Germline-derived CDR1 and CDR2 are GTSNPN and SVGIG (reference sequence). CDR3 sequence reads: CAWTQGANEKLFF. The CDR3 DNA sequence: TGTGCCTGGACACAGGGGGCAAATGAAAAACTGTTTTTT.

The chain is built from TRBV3-1 (or the pseudogene TRBV3-2) and TRBJ1-2; 7 nucleotides align to TRBD1. V shed 9 bases, J shed 2 bases, and the junction held 18 bases outside the gene matches. From germline, CDR1 is LGHDT and CDR2 YNNKEL (reference sequence). This CDR3 is 17 amino acids long. The CDR3 protein is CASFDPRGDRSNYGYTF. In DNA form, the CDR3 reads TGTGCCAGTTTTGACCCTAGGGGGGACAGATCGAACTATGGCTACACCTTC.

V is TRBV25-1 and J is TRBJ2-2, with TRBD2 identical over 8 bases. CDR3 length: 15 residues. Germline V lookup: CDR1 MGHDK, CDR2 SYGVNS. V shed 1 base and J 6 bases; nucleotides not matched to a gene: 4. The CDR3 sequence: CASSESSGSPGELFF. The CDR3, as DNA: TGTGCCAGCAGTGAATCAAGCGGGAGTCCCGGGGAGCTGTTTTTT.

On this clone: In the same sample, other DNA sequences code for this CDR3. The chain links TRBV27 to TRBJ2-3; D is unresolved. Germline CDR1 reads MNHEY; CDR2 reads SMNVEV (reference sequence). The CDR3 has 11 residues. The ends were cut back, 8 bases at V and 0 bases at J, with 3 bases in the middle. The CDR3 DNA sequence: TGTGCCAGCTCTAGCACAGATACGCAGTATTTT. Protein: CASSSTDTQYF.

The genes are TRBV11-2 and TRBJ1-2; perhaps TRBD1 as D (5 bases). Trimming removed 4 bases from V and 8 bases from J, with 23 bases in between. The CDR3 has 16 residues. Germline V gene data show CDR1 as SGHAT and CDR2 as FQNNGV. Here the CDR3 DNA reads TGTGCCAGCAGCTGGGACCGGGACGGGAGCCGGGGGGGCTACACCTTC. Its protein product is CASSWDRDGSRGGYTF.

The chain employs TRBV15 and TRBJ1-5; D is possibly TRBD1 (5 bases). Trimming stripped 4 bases from V and 5 bases from J, with 12 bases between. Germline V gives CDR1 LNHNV, CDR2 YYDKDF (reference sequence). The CDR3 has 14 amino acids. Here the CDR3 DNA reads TGTGCCACCAGCAATTCAGGGTCGGATCAGCCCCAGCATTTT. It encodes CATSNSGSDQPQHF.

The chain combines TRBV7-6 with TRBJ1-3; TRBD1 matches at 7 bases. Germline V gene sequence: CDR1 SGHVS, CDR2 FNYEAQ. Trimming removed 3 bases from V and 0 bases from J; junction bases left unmatched: 2. The CDR3 consists of 15 residues. For the CDR3, the DNA is TGTGCCAGCAGCTTGACAGGGTCCTCTGGAAACACCATATATTTT. This gives the protein CASSLTGSSGNTIYF.

The chain recombines TRBV7-9 with TRBJ2-7; tentative D call: TRBD1 (5 bases). The V gene lost 3 bases and the J gene lost 5 bases, with 17 bases spanning the gap. Germline assignment: CDR1 SEHNR and CDR2 FQNEAQ (reference sequence). The CDR3 runs 15 residues. Here the CDR3 reads CASSFSLDIGNEQYF. Here the CDR3 DNA reads TGTGCCAGCAGCTTTTCACTGGACATTGGCAACGAGCAGTACTTC.

The V and J genes are TRBV18 and TRBJ1-6; D is undetermined. V was cut by 1 base and J by 13 bases, with 11 bases left in between. CDR3 length: 13 amino acids. Looked up from germline, CDR1 is KGHSH and CDR2 is LQKENI. CDR3 region: CASSPLYTSPLHF. For the CDR3, the DNA is TGTGCCAGCTCACCACTGTACACGTCGCCCCTCCACTTT.

J is TRBJ1-2 and V is TRBV6-6; 11 bases match TRBD1. From germline, CDR1 is MNHNY and CDR2 SVGAGI (reference sequence). This CDR3 region has 16 residues. The J segment lost 1 base and the V segment lost 6 bases, leaving 7 bases of the junction unmatched. CDR3 sequence reads: CASRTDRGHRNYGYTF. DNA of the CDR3: TGTGCCAGCAGAACGGACAGGGGGCACCGTAACTATGGCTACACCTTC.

This clone was recorded once. The chain has TRBV5-1 and TRBJ2-7; TRBD2 might be the D (5 bases). The CDR3 is 16 residues long. Deletions cut 1 base from V and 0 bases from J, with 14 bases between. Per the germline V gene, CDR1 is SGHRS and CDR2 is YFSETQ. This CDR3 reads CASSLLWGDTSYEQYF. In nucleotides, the CDR3 is TGCGCCAGCAGCTTGTTGTGGGGAGACACCTCCTACGAGCAGTACTTC.

The CDR3 sequence: CSVLGAGASWAYGYTF. CDR3 nucleotide sequence: TGCAGCGTTCTGGGGGCAGGGGCCAGTTGGGCCTATGGCTACACCTTC. This rearrangement joins TRBV29-1 to TRBJ1-2; the D gene is possibly TRBD1 (6 bases). Germline V gene lookup returns CDR1 SQVTM and CDR2 ANQGSEA. This CDR3 is 16 amino acids long. Between the trimmed V and J ends, which lost 5 bases and 4 bases, there was a span of 23 bases. The full variable domain, with the rest looked up from reference TRBV29-1 and TRBJ1-2, is SAVISQKPSRDICQRGTSLTIQCQVDSQVTMMFWYRQQPGQSLTLIATANQGSEATYESGFVIDKFPISRPNLTFSTLTVSNMSPEDSSIYLCSVLGAGASWAYGYTFGSGTRLTVV.

This clone was seen a handful of times. The chain uses TRBV5-1 and TRBJ2-5; 7 bases agree with TRBD2. The CDR3 sequence is 14 residues long. The ends lost 4 bases at V and 2 bases at J; junction bases unmatched: 5. Germline CDR1 reads SGHRS; CDR2 reads YFSETQ. The CDR3 reads CASSRLALQETQYF. The DNA of the CDR3 is TGCGCCAGCAGCCGACTAGCCTTACAAGAGACCCAGTACTTC.

This CDR3 is CASSLAPLTGAGANVLTF. CDR3 nucleotides: TGTGCCAGCAGCTTAGCTCCTCTAACAGGGGCTGGGGCCAACGTCCTGACTTTC. The V and J genes are TRBV7-2 and TRBJ2-6, with 7 bases that match TRBD1. The V gene's germline CDR1 is SGHTA and CDR2 FQGNSA. There are 18 residues in the CDR3. V trimming: 0 bases; J trimming: 2 bases; junction bases outside the gene matches: 7.

This clone showed up just a few times. This chain connects TRBV5-4 to TRBJ2-2; TRBD1 matches 7 bases. The ends lost 5 bases at V and 6 bases at J; junction bases unmatched: 7. There are 14 residues in the CDR3. Germline V gene sequence: CDR1 SGHNT, CDR2 YYREEE (reference sequence). CDR3 amino acids: CASSFDRAAGELFF. DNA for the CDR3: TGTGCCAGCAGTTTTGACAGGGCCGCCGGGGAGCTGTTTTTT.

The chain links TRBV29-1 to TRBJ1-4; D is uncertain. CDR3 length: 13 amino acids. The germline CDR1 and CDR2 sequences are SQVTM and ANQGSEA. The V end was cut by 5 bases, the J end by 7 bases, with 14 bases between. The CDR3 region has the DNA TGCAGCGTTCAGAATGGGGAGCGTGAAAAACTGTTTTTT. Its translation is CSVQNGEREKLFF.

The CDR3 region is CARSFDGGYEQYF. Written as DNA, the CDR3 is TGTGCCAGAAGCTTTGACGGGGGCTACGAGCAGTACTTC. This chain uses TRBV5-3 with TRBJ2-7; tentative D call: TRBD2 (6 bases). TRBV5-3 carries the ORF label, with uncertain function. The CDR3 extends over 13 amino acids. The V end lost 2 bases, the J end lost 3 bases, and 9 bases lay between the germline ends.

V is TRBV5-4 and J is TRBJ2-1; 7 bases are shared with TRBD2. V lost 0 bases and J lost 6; bases outside the gene matches: 6. The CDR3 is 15 amino acids. Germline loops: CDR1 SGHNT, CDR2 YYREEE (reference sequence). DNA of the CDR3: TGTGCCAGCAGCTTGGCTCTAGCGGAGGTCAATGAGCAGTTCTTC. It codes for CASSLALAEVNEQFF.

The J gene is TRBJ2-1, the V gene TRBV5-7; no reliable D call. TRBV5-7 is an ORF, and what it does is uncertain. Trimming took off 1 base at V and 7 bases at J, with 15 bases between the two ends. This CDR3 is 15 amino acids long. In DNA form, the CDR3 reads TGTGCCAGCAGCTTGAAGAGACTTCCGGTTAATGAGCAGTTCTTC. As protein: CASSLKRLPVNEQFF.

V gene TRBV19 combines with J gene TRBJ1-1; D is possibly TRBD1 (6 bases). This CDR3 has 15 amino acids. V lost 6 bases and J lost 7, with 21 bases in between. Germline assignment: CDR1 LNHDA and CDR2 SQIVND (reference sequence). CDR3 DNA sequence: TGTGCCAGTAGAGTCGACAGGTTCCTAAGCATTGAAGCTTTCTTT. Translation gives CASRVDRFLSIEAFF. Based on the CDR3 plus reference TRBV19 and TRBJ1-1, the full variable domain is DGGITQSPKYLFRKEGQNVTLSCEQNLNHDAMYWYRQDPGQGLRLIYYSQIVNDFQKGDIAEGYSVSREKKESFPLTVTSAQKNPTAFYLCASRVDRFLSIEAFFGQGTRLTVV.

CDR3 nucleotide sequence: TGTGCCAGCAGTTGGGGACAGGGGGACATGAACACTGAAGCTTTCTTT. Its translation: CASSWGQGDMNTEAFF. The rearrangement links TRBV28 to TRBJ1-1; 11 nucleotides agree with TRBD1. Per germline, CDR1 MDHEN and CDR2 SYDVKM. This CDR3 has 16 amino acids. Losses at the gene ends were 4 bases for V and 0 bases for J; bases not matched to a gene: 4.

This clone was picked up a small number of times. The chain carries TRBV7-2 and TRBJ2-1; TRBD2 matches 12 bases. CDR1 is SGHTA, CDR2 FQGNSA, per germline. Unmatched junction bases numbered 2, after V lost 4 bases and J lost 7 bases. The CDR3 covers 14 residues. The CDR3 DNA sequence: TGTGCCAGCAGCTGGACTAGCGGGGAGAATGAGCAGTTCTTC. Its translation: CASSWTSGENEQFF.

This clone was detected only a few times. The chain employs TRBV30 and TRBJ2-2; TRBD2 agrees at 11 bases. V was pared by 0 bases and J by 5 bases, with 14 bases of the junction left unmatched. Germline V gene sequence: CDR1 GTSNPN, CDR2 SVGIG (reference sequence). There are 19 residues in the CDR3. CDR3 in amino acids: CAWSVLAGGTTIRTGELFF. The CDR3 coding sequence is TGTGCCTGGAGTGTCCTAGCGGGGGGCACTACCATTAGGACCGGGGAGCTGTTTTTT.

This chain links TRBV28 with TRBJ2-7; the match to TRBD2 covers 7 bases. Losses at the gene ends were 1 base for V and 3 bases for J; bases not matched to a gene: 9. Germline-derived CDR1 and CDR2 are MDHEN and SYDVKM. The CDR3 consists of 16 residues. The chain's CDR3 is CASSLSKGGDLYEQYF. The CDR3 DNA reads as TGTGCCAGCAGTTTATCGAAGGGAGGGGACCTCTACGAGCAGTACTTC.

The J gene is TRBJ1-5, the V gene TRBV6-5, with D possibly matching TRBD1 (6 bases). V was trimmed by 5 bases and J by 6 bases, leaving 14 bases between them. Germline CDR1 reads MNHEY; CDR2 reads SVGAGI. The CDR3 has 14 residues. The CDR3, as DNA: TGTGCCAGCAGTAAATTCACAGGGTTTCAGCCCCAGCATTTT. This sequence encodes CASSKFTGFQPQHF.

This clone was observed once. The V and J genes are TRBV6-2 or TRBV6-3 and TRBJ1-5; D might be TRBD1 (5 bases). Germline values: CDR1 MNHEY, CDR2 SVGEGT. This CDR3 comprises 15 residues. Trimming pared 2 bases from V and 3 bases from J, leaving 11 bases between. The CDR3 sequence: CASSYGGGPNQPQHF. The CDR3 DNA is TGTGCCAGCAGTTACGGCGGGGGTCCCAATCAGCCCCAGCATTTT.

This clone has only one observation. This sequence joins TRBV3-1 (or the pseudogene TRBV3-2) and TRBJ2-5; D unresolved. V shed 0 bases and J shed 2 bases, with 10 bases lying between them. This CDR3 has 15 residues. Germline V CDR1 and CDR2: LGHDT, YNNKEL (reference sequence). CDR3 nucleotides: TGTGCCAGCAGCCAAGATCAAAACCAGCAAGAGACCCAGTACTTC. Translating it yields CASSQDQNQQETQYF.

This clone was seen more than once but under ten times. The rearrangement uses TRBV24-1 and TRBJ2-7; 7 bases are shared with TRBD1. The CDR3 is 13 amino acids. Germline CDR1 and CDR2: KGHDR and SFDVKD. The V gene end was trimmed by 4 bases and the J gene end by 7 bases; junction bases not matched to a gene: 6. CDR3 sequence: CATSDSDRVEQYF. CDR3 coding DNA: TGTGCCACCAGTGACTCCGACAGGGTTGAGCAGTACTTC.

This clone came up many times. The chain employs TRBV20-1 and TRBJ1-1; no clear D gene. Trimming left V 3 bases short and J 1 base short, with 3 bases between. The CDR3 extends over 11 amino acids. CDR1 DFQATT and CDR2 SNEGSKA come from the germline V gene (reference sequence). CDR3 protein: CSARRNTEAFF. The CDR3 DNA reads as TGCAGTGCTAGGCGGAACACTGAAGCTTTCTTT.

The CDR3 region has the DNA TGTGCCAGCAGTCGCGGTAGTAGCAATCAGCCCCAGCATTTT. It translates to CASSRGSSNQPQHF. V and J are TRBV6-2 or TRBV6-3 and TRBJ1-5; D call uncertain. The germline gives CDR1 MNHEY, CDR2 SVGEGT. Trimming pared 5 bases from V and 0 bases from J, leaving 8 bases between. CDR3 length: 14 residues.

This clone was observed once. The J gene is TRBJ1-1, the V gene TRBV10-3; D perhaps matches TRBD1 (5 bases). Germline CDR1 is ENHRY and CDR2 is SYGVKD. Trimming stripped 6 bases from V and 1 base from J, with 12 bases between. The CDR3 spans 14 residues. CDR3 DNA: TGTGCCATCAGGTTGCAGGGTGGGAACACTGAAGCTTTCTTT. This sequence encodes CAIRLQGGNTEAFF.

With respect to this clone: At one boundary the junction diverges from the germline segment, which might be a read error. CDR3 sequence (DNA): TGTGCCAGCAGCGTAGCGGGAGTAGACACCGGGGAGCTGTTTTTT. Amino acids: CASSVAGVDTGELFF. The chain carries TRBV7-6 and TRBJ2-2, with 9 bases lining up with TRBD2. The V gene's germline CDR1 is SGHVS and CDR2 FNYEAQ. The CDR3 runs 15 residues.